The clone carrying this T cell receptor (beta chain) was counted between two and nine times. Its specificity is not known. One entry per CDR3 protein, called by TCRdb with MiXCR from the 5' RACE reads. The sample has around 300,000 distinct CDR3 sequences; around 4.3% are singletons. Looked up from germline, CDR1 is SNHLY and CDR2 is FYNNEI. V dropped 4 bases and J dropped 0; count of bases not matched to a gene: 2. The CDR3 has 14 residues. The data are from a study of T cells after yellow fever vaccination. Across the study: Where fractions had low cell numbers, libraries were prepared from them with the SMART-Seq v4 Ultra Low Input RNA kit.

Whole-study findings and limits: A minor fraction of clonotypes spanned both CD4 and CD8 compartments.

The rearrangement uses TRBV2 and TRBJ2-5; 7 bases align to TRBD1. The receptor was isolated from a man aged 18-30 years who received the YFV17D yellow fever vaccine. The sample in question was PBMCs, obtained 15 days after the yellow fever booster vaccination. The CDR3 region is CASSGGQYQETQYF. The DNA of the CDR3 is TGTGCCAGCAGTGGGGGACAGTACCAAGAGACCCAGTACTTC. The full variable domain, completed using reference TRBV2 and TRBJ2-5, is EPEVTQTPSHQVTQMGQEVILRCVPISNHLYFYWYRQILGQKVEFLVSFYNNEISEKSEIFDDQFSVERPDGSNFTLKIRSTKLEDSAMYFCASSGGQYQETQYFGPGTRLLVL.